This section outlines one T cell receptor beta chain sequence together with its context. Its antigen has not been determined. Base qualities are not at hand, and no much larger clone is one base apart. This entry comes from a study of CD8 T cells in Susac syndrome (dated by TCRdb to between 2018 and 2021). Broadly, across the study: The study used repertoire sequencing to test whether antigen drove CD8+ T cell activation and differentiation in Susac syndrome. Clonality of the CD8+ T cell repertoire was compared between about a dozen healthy donors, about 14 Susac syndrome patients and roughly 16 multiple sclerosis patients. Paper-wide results and their limitations: The study acknowledged that relatively few individuals were included in the TCR sequencing and HLA analysis.

Peripheral blood CD8+ and CD4+ T cells from healthy donors, Susac syndrome patients and multiple sclerosis patients were profiled using high-throughput TCR beta sequencing. Multiple sclerosis controls were treatment-naive patients with stable or active relapsing-remitting disease fulfilling revised McDonald criteria. Bulk CD8+ and CD4+ T cells were purified magnetically by negative isolation, whereas CD8+ TEMRA cells were enriched by FACS. Blood was drawn into EDTA tubes, processed within 24 hours, and PBMCs were isolated by density gradient centrifugation. PBMCs intended for TCR sequencing were frozen in liquid nitrogen and were later thawed in a 37 degrees C water bath. A purity of at least 90% was achieved for sorted or isolated CD4+, CD8+ and CD8+ TEMRA cells. RNA was extracted with the RNeasy kit and roughly 0.45 to 1 ug was reverse transcribed using random hexamers. The immunoSEQ multiplex PCR assay, which covers 54 Vbeta and 13 Jbeta segments, was used to amplify TCR beta CDR3 regions. PCR amplification bias was corrected using a synthetic template baseline for primer optimization and computational correction. In the source study's methods: Reads were annotated to V, D and J genes according to IMGT and were analyzed with immunoSEQ Analyzer, with only productive sequences retained. Clonality was calculated as one minus the Shannon entropy normalized by log2 of the number of productive unique sequences. For each patient and control, public and private clones were evaluated within the 100 most prevalent clones. Clones were defined as Susac-specific if absent from the healthy and MS cohorts, from approximately 1,100 published viral clones and from other ImmuneACCESS disease sequences. The public reads were reprocessed in TCRdb via fastp at Q25 and MiXCR, keeping in-frame beta chains. For every CDR3 protein sequence, its rows merge into one entry that carries the most common genes and DNA. These V and J calls originate from TCRdb's pipeline instead of the authors' own analysis. Counted in this sample were more than 200,000 distinct CDR3 sequences; 80% to 95% of them appeared once. Clones ranked in the top ten supply 0.1% to 0.15% of the sample.

Including the terminal cysteine and phenylalanine, the CDR3 comprises 15 residues. The kept DNA is CDR3 alone, 45 bases in frame from the first base. The germline V gene specifies LGHNA as CDR1 and YSLEER as CDR2. The germline ends are 14 bases apart after V is trimmed by 1 base and J by 5 bases. The chain joins TRBV4-3 to TRBJ1-1; the D gene identity is not certain. The receptor was derived from a human donor with multiple sclerosis. Sample: CD8+ T cells from PBMCs. The CDR3 sequence is CASSQAQHLGTEAFF. At the DNA level, the sequence is TGCGCCAGCAGCCAAGCTCAGCACTTGGGTACTGAAGCTTTCTTT.